Sequencing of this TCR beta chain was carried out in a study of CD8+ T cells in alopecia areata. Germline V CDR1 and CDR2: SNHLY, FYNNEI. The CDR3 length is 14 residues. The V and J ends lost 2 bases and 2 bases respectively, with 4 bases between them. The treatment here: oral pan-JAK inhibitor, 5-10 mg twice daily. Obtained from alopecia areata patients were lesional scalp punch biopsies along with peripheral blood. The authors extracted RNA and reverse transcribed it into cDNA as the sequencing template. Assay: immunoSEQ multiplex PCR; the TCRdb copy retains only in-frame clones and omits some. The sample lists 130,000 to 150,000 clones, 65% to 90% seen once, with just under 25% in the top ten. Regarding the study as a whole: Clonality in the scalp and expanded CD8+ clones ranked among the top 100 were significantly decreased by tofacitinib. Amid tofacitinib therapy, many expanded lesional clones stayed present in scalp and blood. Any link of baseline CD8+ expansion to response, resting on one nonresponder, remains uncertain.

Regarding this clone: The antigen is not known.

The V gene is TRBV2, the J gene TRBJ2-6; D ambiguous. The specimen comprised CD8+ T cells sorted from blood, sampled at week 4, from a patient treated with tofacitinib. This sequence was found in a human donor with alopecia areata. CDR3 protein: CASSESPGANVLTF. In nucleotides, the CDR3 is TGTGCCAGCAGTGAATCTCCTGGGGCCAACGTCCTGACTTTC.